The clone carrying this TCR beta chain has more than one count but fewer than ten. The antigen is not known. With V trimmed by 5 bases and J by 4 bases, 8 bases remained unmatched. The CDR3 sequence is 14 residues long. Germline loops: CDR1 MDHEN, CDR2 SYDVKM. These data come from a study of identical twins. Only healthy Caucasians were included as donors. General study findings and limits: Fewer insertions were carried by abundant cord blood beta clonotypes, but none was seen in memory repertoires. There was more out-of-frame TCR alpha sharing in monozygotic twins than models estimated.

A universal primer site came from template switching; cDNA carried unique molecular identifiers. TCRdb passed the 5' RACE reads through MiXCR, listing each CDR3 protein once. This repertoire shows 200,000 to 250,000 distinct CDR3 sequences, 7.5% found once; its top ten account for less than 2.5%. These sequences were also reported in another study, on yellow fever vaccine responses in identical twins.

The sample taken for sequencing was memory (CD45RO+) T cells sorted from blood. The sequence was obtained from a woman aged 18 to 35 in good health. The gene calls are TRBV28 and TRBJ2-7, with 7 nucleotides matching TRBD1. The CDR3 DNA follows: TGTGCCAGCAGTGGGACAGCCAAATTTTACGAGCAGTACTTC. It yields the protein CASSGTAKFYEQYF.